What follows is one T cell receptor (beta chain) and its context. The TCR beta repertoire was assessed by survey-level immunoSEQ sequencing. Libraries were prepared by immunoSEQ multiplex PCR; TCRdb keeps only in-frame clonotypes and omits some of them. This repertoire shows under 90,000 clones, 93% found once; its top ten account for 4% to 4.5%. Trimming left V 3 bases short and J 0 bases short, with 9 bases between. The CDR3 spans 15 residues. Germline CDR1 and CDR2: LGHDT and YNNKEL (reference sequence). The source of this sequence is a man in his forties or fifties with rheumatoid arthritis. V gene TRBV3-1 (or the pseudogene TRBV3-2) combines with J gene TRBJ2-1; D is perhaps TRBD2 (5 bases). Source material: PBMCs. The CDR3 sequence: CASSQGRSSYNEQFF. The CDR3 coding sequence is TGTGCCAGCAGCCAGGGGAGAAGCTCCTACAATGAGCAGTTCTTC.